This T cell receptor (beta chain) was sequenced for a study of Ad26.COV2.S vaccination and SARS-CoV-2 variants. The study's findings and limits: After vaccination, substantial breadth of spike-specific CD8+ and CD4+ responses was reported.

Here immunoSEQ multiplex PCR was the method, and the copy in TCRdb shows in-frame clones only, minus some. This sample has 300,000 to 500,000 clones, with about 88% found just once. Treatment reported: 15 to 20 received Ad26.COV2.S at low or high dose, single or two shots; about 5 received placebo; per-sample allocation not given. On day 63 after the first injection, vaccine and placebo recipients gave samples. Remarks on this clone: What it recognizes is unknown.

Germline V CDR1 and CDR2: LNHDA, SQIVND (reference sequence). Trimming cost V 1 base and J 4 bases; bases outside gene matches: 6. The CDR3 extends over 15 amino acids. The sequences come from peripheral blood, collected in a trial of Ad26.COV2.S vaccine versus placebo. The genes are TRBV19 and TRBJ1-1, with 7 bases fitting TRBD1. The clonotype originates from a person aged 18-65 years who received the Ad26.COV2.S COVID-19 vaccine or a placebo. The CDR3 DNA reads TGTGCCAGTAGTATAGGATCTCAGGGGGTCACTGAAGCTTTCTTT. Protein sequence: CASSIGSQGVTEAFF.